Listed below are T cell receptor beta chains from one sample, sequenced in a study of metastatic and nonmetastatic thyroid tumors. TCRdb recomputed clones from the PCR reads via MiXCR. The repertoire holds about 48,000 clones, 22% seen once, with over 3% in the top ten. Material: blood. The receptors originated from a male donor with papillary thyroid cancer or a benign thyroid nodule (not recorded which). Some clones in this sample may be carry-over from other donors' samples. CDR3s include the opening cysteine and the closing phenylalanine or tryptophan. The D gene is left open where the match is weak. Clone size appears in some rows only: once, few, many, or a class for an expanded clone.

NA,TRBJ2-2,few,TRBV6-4,CASSDTNGGPGELFF,TGTGCCAGCAGTGACACCAATGGGGGGCCCGGGGAGCTGTTTTTT
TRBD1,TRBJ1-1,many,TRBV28,CASSSDRASEAFF,TGTGCCAGCAGTTCTGACAGGGCGTCTGAAGCTTTCTTT
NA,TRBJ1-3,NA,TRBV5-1,CASSPTGTTGNTIYF,TGCGCCAGCAGCCCAACCGGGACGACTGGAAACACCATATATTTT
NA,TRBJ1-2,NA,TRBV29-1,CSVDGEDTPGYTF,TGCAGCGTTGATGGTGAGGACACACCTGGCTACACCTTC
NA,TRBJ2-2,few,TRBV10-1,CANSESDGGELFF,TGCGCCAACAGTGAGTCGGATGGGGGGGAGCTGTTTTTT
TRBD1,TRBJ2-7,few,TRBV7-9,CASSLGGGQEYEQYF,TGTGCCAGCAGCTTAGGTGGTGGACAGGAATACGAGCAGTACTTC
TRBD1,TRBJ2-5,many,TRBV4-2,CASSQMPGTVQETQYF,TGTGCCAGCAGCCAAATGCCCGGGACAGTACAAGAGACCCAGTACTTC
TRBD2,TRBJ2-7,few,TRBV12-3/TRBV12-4,CASSLAKAGGLLYEQYF,TGTGCCAGCAGTTTAGCGAAAGCGGGGGGACTCCTCTACGAGCAGTACTTC
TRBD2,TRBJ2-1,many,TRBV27,CASSPERGSNEQFF,TGTGCCAGCAGTCCGGAGCGGGGGAGTAATGAGCAGTTCTTC
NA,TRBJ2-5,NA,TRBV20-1,CSAVDGTQETQYF,TGCAGTGCGGTTGACGGGACTCAAGAGACCCAGTACTTC